This TCR beta chain derives from a study of blood T cell repertoires in COVID-19. Across the whole study: There were acute and convalescent COVID-19 samples, and they came from the United States, Italy and Spain. From T cells, B-cell-depleted T cells, or PBMCs came the material, which was cDNA or gDNA.

This clone showed up just a few times. Germline loops: CDR1 SNHLY, CDR2 FYNNEI. The CDR3 is 14 residues long. After removal of 7 bases from V and 4 bases from J, the junction contained 10 bases not matched to a gene. Original processing notes: Estimates of nucleated cell counts were drawn from the amplification of reference gene primers. Generated by immunoSEQ multiplex PCR, the TCRdb table keeps only in-frame clones and is missing some. That table furnishes V, J and clone size, whereas the DNA furnished D and trimming. The table shows about 80,000 clones, with about four fifths occurring only once. The sample consisted of peripheral blood. The V call is TRBV2, the J call TRBJ2-7, with 7 bases aligning to TRBD2. The sequence came from a human donor in a cohort sampled during active COVID-19. The CDR3 DNA reads TGTGCCAGCAAGGGTCGGCTAGCGGATTACGAGCAGTACTTC. Translation: CASKGRLADYEQYF.